This T cell receptor (beta chain) was documented in a study of identifying expanded T cells in peripheral blood (dated by TCRdb to about 2019). At the level of the whole study: Separate aliquots of the same genomic DNA pool were sequenced to produce technical replicates, and four replicates were compared in pairs.

The immunoSEQ Assay, which relies on bias-controlled multiplex PCR amplification of genomic DNA, was used to profile TCRbeta CDR3 regions. In the paper's pipeline: To quantify the absolute abundance of each unique TCRbeta CDR3 region, the sequences were collapsed and filtered. Differential abundance was tested with a binomial (Fisher-equivalent) model and with a beta-binomial model adding time-dependent variance fitted from healthy donors. Clones with fewer than 5 combined templates were removed, and differential abundance was called for clones with a Benjamini-Hochberg FDR below 0.01. The form v = (b*log(k)+a)^2 was used to model beta-binomial variance as a function of total template count across the two samples. The table comes from immuneACCESS by way of TCRdb, which keeps in-frame sequences with V and J called. Part of the clones is missing from these tables; in studies checked, under half for an unresolved V gene and the rest for unknown reasons. V and J calls plus clone size are reproduced from that table; the DNA served to infer D and trimming. For this sample the table gives about 80,000 clones, of which around 83% were detected only once. Jointly, the top ten make up roughly a fifth of the sample.

On the study overall, not on this receptor specifically: The authors expected biological variance in healthy repertoires might increase further over much longer intervals such as months to years. Approximately 1.2 differentially abundant clones were flagged by the binomial model between technical replicates, whereas about 15 and 18 were flagged over approximately two weeks and four weeks, respectively. Variance in clone template counts between approximately two-week samples significantly increased with total template count across all healthy donors. Across all healthy-donor time intervals, the beta-binomial model significantly lowered both the number of clones called differentially abundant and the false-positive rate.

Turning to this clone: Its antigen remains unidentified. Per-base quality was not reported, and no clone a single base away is much larger than it.

V loses 0 bases of germline sequence and J loses 1 base, and the interval between the two ends is 12 bases. Reading the germline V gene gives CDR1 SGHDN and CDR2 FVKESK. Spanning cysteine to phenylalanine, the CDR3 consists of 16 amino acids. Only the CDR3 region is kept as DNA, spanning 48 bases read in frame from base 1. During the collection period, no immune events, such as infections, were documented for the healthy donors. Healthy-donor blood repertoires served as a training cohort to calibrate time-dependent variance in a beta-binomial model of T-cell clone differential abundance. The training cohort was composed of roughly ten healthy donors, 3 female and 7 male. An age range of about 29 to 65 years, with an average of about 45 years, was recorded for the donors. Whole blood from each healthy donor was obtained from a commercial supplier and was collected at three time points approximately 13 days apart. For immunosequencing, genomic DNA was extracted from whole blood that had not been sorted.

The specimen was blood. The clonotype comes from a person aged 18 to 69 in good health. Recombination connected TRBV14 to TRBJ1-1; 6 matching bases give a weak D call of TRBD1. This receptor carries the CDR3 CASSQEVGARNTEAFF. The DNA sequence is TGTGCCAGCAGCCAAGAGGTGGGGGCGAGGAACACTGAAGCTTTCTTT.